The T cell receptor (beta chain) described here comes from a study of blood T cell repertoires in COVID-19. Study as a whole: From the United States, Italy and Spain came samples of acute and convalescent COVID-19. The cDNA or gDNA used as material had been derived from T cells, B-cell-depleted T cells, or PBMCs.

Original analysis: Estimates of nucleated cell counts were drawn from the amplification of reference gene primers. The method was immunoSEQ multiplex PCR; TCRdb's version includes in-frame clones alone and lacks a portion of them. The V and J calls and clone size come from that table; D and trimming were worked out from the DNA. Among roughly 120,000 clones listed, approximately 80% were seen once. CDR3 size: 14 residues. The germline V gene has CDR1 ENHRY and CDR2 SYGVKD. V shed 3 bases and J 1 base; nucleotides not matched to a gene: 3. Sequenced sample: peripheral blood. This receptor was taken from a woman aged 70 to 79 with acute or convalescent COVID-19. J is TRBJ2-7 and V is TRBV10-3; 7 positions match TRBD1. The CDR3 sequence: CAISDYRGSYEQYF. CDR3 bases: TGTGCCATCAGTGATTACAGGGGATCCTACGAGCAGTACTTC.